A selection of T cell receptor beta chains follows, all from one sample in a study of graft-versus-host responses after intestinal transplantation. Libraries were prepared by immunoSEQ multiplex PCR; TCRdb keeps only in-frame clonotypes and omits some of them. Among 75,000 to 100,000 clones, roughly 92% were seen once, and the ten largest hold more than 0.15%. Their antigen targets remain unknown. Here the sequenced sample was unstimulated CD4+ T cells sorted from spleen or lymph node cells, taken before intestinal transplant. These receptors all come from a human donor who received an intestinal transplant. CDR3s include the opening cysteine and the closing phenylalanine or tryptophan. A D gene is named only where the DNA matches it firmly. The listing skips clone size in some rows; elsewhere it reads once, few, many or a size class.

>.|.|14|TRBV7-8|TRBJ2-7
CASSLVRSPYEQYF
TGTGCCAGCAGCTTAGTTCGGTCGCCCTACGAGCAGTACTTC
>.|TRBD1|16|TRBV5-1|TRBJ1-6
CASSRSSTGLNSPLHF
TGCGCCAGCAGCCGGTCCTCGACAGGGTTGAATTCACCCCTCCACTTT
>.|.|15|TRBV6-5|TRBJ1-2
CASSYWGGRDYGYTF
TGTGCCAGCAGTTACTGGGGAGGCAGGGACTATGGCTACACCTTC
>.|.|13|TRBV6-5|TRBJ1-5
CASSPGGNQPQHF
TGTGCCAGCAGCCCGGGGGGCAATCAGCCCCAGCATTTT
>.|.|14|TRBV7-2|TRBJ1-2
CASSPIPGIYGYTF
TGTGCCAGCAGCCCGATCCCAGGGATCTATGGCTACACCTTC
>few|TRBD1|13|TRBV7-2|TRBJ1-1
CASRSQGVGEAFF
TGTGCCAGCAGATCACAGGGGGTGGGTGAAGCTTTCTTT
>once|.|11|TRBV28|TRBJ1-4
CASMLREKLFF
TGTGCCAGCATGTTGCGTGAAAAACTGTTTTTT
>.|TRBD2|17|TRBV4-2|TRBJ2-1
CASSQRVGTSGNNEQFF
TGTGCCAGCAGCCAAAGGGTGGGGACTAGCGGAAACAATGAGCAGTTCTTC
>.|TRBD2|15|TRBV5-1|TRBJ2-5
CASSLGGGPVETQYF
TGCGCCAGCAGCTTGGGGGGAGGGCCCGTAGAGACCCAGTACTTC
>.|TRBD2|16|TRBV5-1|TRBJ2-7
CASSPDVAGAAYEQYF
TGCGCCAGCAGCCCCGACGTAGCGGGAGCGGCCTACGAGCAGTACTTC
>.|.|14|TRBV18|TRBJ1-6
CASSPYRDGSPLHF
TGTGCCAGCTCACCATACAGGGATGGATCACCCCTCCACTTT
>.|TRBD1|14|TRBV5-1|TRBJ2-7
CATRPGQGPYEQYF
TGCGCCACGCGACCGGGACAGGGACCCTACGAGCAGTACTTC
>.|.|16|TRBV6-6|TRBJ1-2
CASSPSYTRSNYGYTF
TGTGCCAGCAGTCCCTCCTACACGAGGTCTAACTATGGCTACACCTTC
>.|TRBD2|16|TRBV5-1|TRBJ2-7
CASSFNSGGRVSEQYF
TGCGCCAGCAGCTTTAACTCGGGCGGGAGGGTTAGCGAGCAGTACTTC
>.|.|15|TRBV6-1|TRBJ2-7
CASSEPGAGAYEQYF
TGTGCCAGCAGTGAACCGGGGGCGGGAGCCTACGAGCAGTACTTC
>.|TRBD2|17|TRBV9|TRBJ2-1
CASSVRVGTSVGNEQFF
TGTGCCAGCAGCGTACGGGTTGGGACTAGCGTCGGCAATGAGCAGTTCTTC
>.|TRBD1|14|TRBV5-4|TRBJ1-2
CASSDRGRLYGYTF
TGTGCCAGCAGCGACAGGGGGAGACTCTATGGCTACACCTTC
>.|.|14|TRBV29-1|TRBJ2-1
CSVDTVSSYNEQFF
TGCAGCGTTGACACGGTATCCTCCTACAATGAGCAGTTCTTC
>.|.|13|TRBV2|TRBJ2-1
CASTPRSYNEQFF
TGTGCCAGCACCCCTCGTTCCTACAATGAGCAGTTCTTC
>.|TRBD1|15|TRBV9|TRBJ1-1
CASSQLGQGNTEAFF
TGTGCCAGCAGCCAACTTGGACAGGGGAACACTGAAGCTTTCTTT
>.|TRBD1|15|TRBV5-1|TRBJ1-4
CASSLDGTGGEKLFF
TGCGCCAGCAGCTTAGATGGGACAGGGGGAGAAAAACTGTTTTTT
>.|.|10|TRBV20-1|TRBJ1-2
CSATRDGYTF
TGCAGTGCTACCAGGGATGGCTACACCTTC
>.|.|12|TRBV30|TRBJ2-3
CAWSPLLHTQYF
TGTGCCTGGAGTCCACTGCTTCATACGCAGTATTTT
>.|TRBD2|19|TRBV7-3|TRBJ2-2
CASSLLRLAGGPITGELFF
TGTGCCAGCAGCCTCCTACGACTAGCGGGGGGGCCGATCACCGGGGAGCTGTTTTTT
>.|TRBD1|13|TRBV19|TRBJ1-4
CASRDRGGEKLFF
TGTGCCAGTCGGGACAGGGGCGGGGAAAAACTGTTTTTT
>once|.|15|TRBV6-5|TRBJ2-1
CASRVWPSSYNEQFF
TGTGCCAGCCGGGTCTGGCCAAGCTCCTACAATGAGCAGTTCTTC
>.|.|16|TRBV5-3|TRBJ1-2
CARSLHPISVGYGYTF
TGTGCCAGAAGCTTGCACCCCATTTCCGTCGGCTATGGCTACACCTTC
>.|.|14|TRBV30|TRBJ1-1
CAGRAGYGVTEAFF
TGTGCCGGGAGGGCAGGGTATGGCGTCACTGAAGCTTTCTTT
>few|.|15|TRBV7-2|TRBJ1-6
CASSFGSSYNSPLHF
TGTGCCAGCAGCTTCGGGAGCTCCTATAATTCACCCCTCCACTTT
>.|TRBD2|16|TRBV6-6|TRBJ2-1
CASSHSGRHTYNEQFF
TGTGCCAGCAGTCATAGCGGGAGACATACCTACAATGAGCAGTTCTTC
>once|.|16|TRBV6-5|TRBJ2-5
CASSLTGPGERGTQYF
TGTGCCAGCAGTTTAACAGGCCCAGGGGAGAGGGGGACCCAGTACTTC
>once|TRBD2|17|TRBV7-9|TRBJ2-3
CASSLRRAGGGTDTQYF
TGTGCCAGCAGCTTACGAAGAGCGGGAGGGGGCACAGATACGCAGTATTTT
>.|TRBD2|18|TRBV30|TRBJ2-5
CAWTQGLAGAGRQETQYF
TGTGCCTGGACGCAAGGACTAGCGGGTGCGGGTCGGCAAGAGACCCAGTACTTC
>.|.|13|TRBV18|TRBJ1-6
CASSGNGNSPLHF
TGTGCCAGCTCCGGGAATGGTAATTCACCCCTCCACTTT
>once|.|14|TRBV30|TRBJ1-3
CAWDTTGSGNTIYF
TGTGCCTGGGATACGACAGGCTCTGGAAACACCATATATTTT
>.|.|14|TRBV19|TRBJ1-2
CASRVGRGNYGYTF
TGTGCCAGTAGGGTTGGCAGGGGAAACTATGGCTACACCTTC
>once|.|17|TRBV12-5|TRBJ1-5
CASGLVRYADSNQPQHF
TGTGCTAGTGGTTTGGTACGTTATGCAGATAGCAATCAGCCCCAGCATTTT
>.|.|12|TRBV30|TRBJ2-1
CAWSERANEQFF
TGTGCCTGGAGCGAGAGGGCCAATGAGCAGTTCTTC
>.|.|12|TRBV25-1|TRBJ1-5
CASSEPNQPQHF
TGTGCCAGCAGTGAACCTAATCAGCCCCAGCATTTT
>.|TRBD2|15|TRBV5-1|TRBJ2-3
CASSAGTIDTDTQYF
TGCGCCAGCAGCGCCGGGACTATTGACACAGATACGCAGTATTTT
>.|TRBD1|14|TRBV27|TRBJ2-7
CASSRDRGSYEQYF
TGTGCCAGCAGTCGAGACAGGGGTTCCTACGAGCAGTACTTC
>.|.|16|TRBV9|TRBJ1-3
CASSPTARVAGNTIYF
TGTGCCAGCAGCCCGACAGCAAGAGTCGCTGGAAACACCATATATTTT
>.|TRBD1|14|TRBV19|TRBJ1-6
CASSIDRGGSPLHF
TGTGCCAGTAGTATCGACAGGGGTGGGTCACCCCTCCACTTT
>.|TRBD2|15|TRBV19|TRBJ2-1
CASSKGLAGDIKQFF
TGTGCCAGTAGTAAAGGACTAGCGGGGGATATTAAGCAGTTCTTC
>.|.|15|TRBV28|TRBJ1-1
CASSPYASDSSGAFF
TGTGCCAGCAGTCCCTACGCATCCGACAGCTCTGGCGCTTTCTTT
>.|.|17|TRBV11-2|TRBJ1-2
CASSLDPYGGVSYGYTF
TGTGCCAGCAGCTTAGATCCATACGGGGGGGTCAGCTATGGCTACACCTTC
>.|TRBD1|13|TRBV7-6|TRBJ1-2
CASRSTGTGGYTF
TGTGCCAGCAGATCGACAGGGACTGGGGGCTACACCTTC
>.|.|12|TRBV11-2|TRBJ1-1
CASSSGGWEAFF
TGTGCCAGCAGCTCTGGGGGGTGGGAAGCTTTCTTT
>.|.|15|TRBV6-6|TRBJ1-5
CASTAGAWSNQPQHF
TGTGCCAGCACGGCAGGGGCGTGGAGCAATCAGCCCCAGCATTTT
>.|.|11|TRBV20-1|TRBJ1-2
CSARDIRGYTF
TGCAGTGCTAGAGATATTCGGGGCTACACCTTC
>.|TRBD1|14|TRBV9|TRBJ2-3
CASSAGTGTDTQYF
TGTGCCAGCAGCGCCGGGACAGGGACAGATACGCAGTATTTT
>once|TRBD1|14|TRBV30|TRBJ2-3
CAWSPGQGADTQYF
TGTGCCTGGAGTCCCGGACAGGGGGCAGATACGCAGTATTTT
>.|.|15|TRBV6-6|TRBJ1-5
CASRDSRQGVQPQHF
TGTGCCAGCAGGGACTCTCGGCAAGGTGTTCAGCCCCAGCATTTT